Below are 20 T cell receptor beta chains sequenced from a single sample in a study of TIL therapy for anti-PD-1-resistant metastatic lung cancer. This was the immunoSEQ v3 assay. Only in-frame clones appear in the TCRdb table, and some are missing; sequencing was by immunoSEQ multiplex PCR. The sample comprises tens of thousands of clones, under 75% of which are singletons, and roughly 6.6% rests with the top ten. Time point reported: pre-treatment sample, taken before nivolumab and TIL therapy. This specimen consisted of blood, obtained at baseline. The receptors derive from a person between 25 and 79 years old with non-small cell lung cancer.

The J gene is TRBJ2-1, the V gene TRBV9; tentatively, D is TRBD1 (6 bases). The CDR3 is made up of 17 amino acids. V was clipped by 4 bases and J by 0 bases, with 17 bases between them. The germline CDR1 and CDR2 sequences are SGDLS and YYNGEE. CDR3 amino acids: CASSLRTVSSSYNEQFF. The CDR3 nucleotides are TGTGCCAGCAGCCTGCGGACAGTGAGTAGCTCCTACAATGAGCAGTTCTTC.

V usage is TRBV29-1 and J usage is TRBJ2-5; 10 positions match TRBD2. The junction had 13 bases not matched to a gene; V was cut back by 7 bases and J by 5 bases. The CDR3 consists of 15 residues. Germline assignment: CDR1 SQVTM and CDR2 ANQGSEA. Here the CDR3 DNA reads TGCAGCGAAACGCGTGGGCTACTAGCGGGGGAGACCCAGTACTTC. Its protein product is CSETRGLLAGETQYF.

This sequence joins TRBV2 and TRBJ1-1; 8 nucleotides match TRBD1. The CDR3 is made up of 14 amino acids. The V gene end was trimmed by 3 bases and the J gene end by 4 bases; junction bases not matched to a gene: 4. The V gene's germline CDR1 is SNHLY and CDR2 FYNNEI. Here the CDR3 DNA reads TGTGCCAGCAGTGAGAGGACAGGGCTCACTGAAGCTTTCTTT. This translates into CASSERTGLTEAFF.

This chain connects TRBV7-9 to TRBJ2-5, with D hard to call. The germline V gene encodes CDR1 SEHNR and CDR2 FQNEAQ (reference sequence). V shed 5 bases and J shed 5 bases, with 12 bases lying between them. The CDR3 spans 13 residues. CDR3 residues: CASSRAGWETQYF. CDR3 DNA: TGTGCCAGCAGCCGAGCAGGATGGGAGACCCAGTACTTC.

This chain links TRBV14 with TRBJ2-3, with D perhaps being TRBD1 or TRBD2 (5 bases each). The V and J ends lost 4 bases and 1 base respectively, with 12 bases between them. CDR1 and CDR2 (germline): SGHDN, FVKESK. There are 15 residues in the CDR3. The CDR3 reads CASSLRGRRTDTQYF. Written as DNA, the CDR3 is TGTGCCAGCAGCCTTCGGGGCCGACGCACAGATACGCAGTATTTT.

About this clone itself: Other DNA sequences within the sample encode an identical CDR3. This chain connects TRBV29-1 to TRBJ2-7; D possibly matches TRBD1 or TRBD2 (5 bases each). This CDR3 comprises 11 residues. V was clipped by 7 bases and J by 2 bases, with 9 bases between them. Germline CDR1 reads SQVTM; CDR2 reads ANQGSEA. The CDR3 loop reads CSARDAYEQYF. The CDR3 DNA reads as TGCAGCGCCCGGGACGCCTACGAGCAGTACTTC.

This sequence joins TRBV6-5 and TRBJ1-3; D is possibly TRBD1 (6 bases). V dropped 5 bases and J dropped 4 bases, with 15 bases sitting between them. The CDR3 is 15 amino acids. CDR1 and CDR2 (germline): MNHEY, SVGAGI. The CDR3 DNA is TGTGCCAGCAGTCCTACCAGGACAGCAGGAAACACCATATATTTT. This gives the protein CASSPTRTAGNTIYF.

The rearrangement joins TRBV19 to TRBJ2-2; D possibly corresponds to TRBD1 (5 bases). Germline V lookup: CDR1 LNHDA, CDR2 SQIVND (reference sequence). The V and J ends lost 3 bases and 6 bases respectively, with 14 bases between them. The CDR3 has 15 residues. In nucleotides, the CDR3 is TGTGCCAGTAGTATCCCCCTGACAGTCGCCGGGGAGCTGTTTTTT. It codes for CASSIPLTVAGELFF.

This clone was seen just once. The identical CDR3 is also encoded by other nucleotide sequences in the sample. This sequence joins TRBV10-3 and TRBJ2-3; 11 nucleotides line up with TRBD2. Germline assignment: CDR1 ENHRY and CDR2 SYGVKD. J was trimmed by 0 bases and V by 2 bases; bases with no gene match: 1. The CDR3 is 16 amino acids. The CDR3 protein is CAISEGLAGSTDTQYF. CDR3 nucleotides: TGTGCCATCAGTGAGGGACTAGCGGGCAGCACAGATACGCAGTATTTT.

The chain uses TRBV6-5 and TRBJ1-2; 7 positions match TRBD1. The junction had 6 bases not matched to a gene; V was cut back by 4 bases and J by 4 bases. Per germline, CDR1 MNHEY and CDR2 SVGAGI. CDR3 length equals 14 residues. CDR3 protein: CASSSADRPYGYTF. Written as DNA, the CDR3 is TGTGCCAGCAGTTCCGCGGACAGGCCCTATGGCTACACCTTC.

The genes are TRBV20-1 and TRBJ2-1; 7 nucleotides align to TRBD1. The germline gives CDR1 DFQATT, CDR2 SNEGSKA (reference sequence). This CDR3 is 11 amino acids long. V was pared by 6 bases and J by 7 bases, with 3 bases of the junction left unmatched. The CDR3 sequence is CSAGTENEQFF. In nucleotides, the CDR3 is TGCAGTGCAGGGACAGAAAATGAGCAGTTCTTC.

This clone turned up a few times. The rearrangement links TRBV9 to TRBJ1-6; maybe TRBD1 (6 bases). This CDR3 is 14 amino acids long. Germline V gene lookup returns CDR1 SGDLS and CDR2 YYNGEE. Trimming took 2 bases from V and 7 from J, leaving 10 bases between them. The CDR3 sequence: CASSVRQENSPLHF. CDR3 nucleotides: TGTGCCAGCAGCGTTCGACAGGAAAATTCACCCCTCCACTTT.

This chain joins TRBV11-2 and TRBJ2-3; D is ambiguous. This CDR3 comprises 14 residues. V dropped 4 bases and J dropped 2 bases, with 10 bases sitting between them. Germline V gives CDR1 SGHAT, CDR2 FQNNGV. Here the CDR3 DNA reads TGTGCCAGCAGCTCCTGGGTGACCACAGATACGCAGTATTTT. The encoded protein is CASSSWVTTDTQYF. Filled out from reference TRBV11-2 and TRBJ2-3, the complete variable domain reads EAGVAQSPRYKIIEKRQSVAFWCNPISGHATLYWYQQILGQGPKLLIQFQNNGVVDDSQLPKDRFSAERLKGVDSTLKIQPAKLEDSAVYLCASSSWVTTDTQYFGPGTRLTVL.

The chain combines TRBV5-1 with TRBJ2-3, with D tentatively TRBD2 (5 bases). V gave up 4 bases and J gave up 6 bases, with 9 bases separating them. CDR1 and CDR2 from the germline V gene are SGHRS and YFSETQ. The CDR3 sequence is 12 residues long. Here the CDR3 reads CASSGGVDTQYF. CDR3 nucleotide sequence: TGCGCCAGCAGCGGAGGAGTGGATACGCAGTATTTT. Using reference TRBV5-1 and TRBJ2-3 for the parts outside the CDR3, the full variable domain is KAGVTQTPRYLIKTRGQQVTLSCSPISGHRSVSWYQQTPGQGLQFLFEYFSETQRNKGNFPGRFSGRQFSNSRSEMNVSTLELGDSALYLCASSGGVDTQYFGPGTRLTVL.

The CDR3 reads CASSYPGGGAEKLFF. The CDR3 DNA is TGTGCCAGCAGTTACCCGGGGGGGGGCGCCGAAAAACTGTTTTTT. The gene calls are TRBV6-6 and TRBJ1-4; weak D call: TRBD1 (6 bases). Trimming shortened V by 2 bases and J by 8 bases, and 15 bases separated the two germline ends. Per the germline V gene, CDR1 is MNHNY and CDR2 is SVGAGI (reference sequence). The CDR3 length is 15 residues.

This clone was detected a few times. The chain recombines TRBV30 with TRBJ1-6, with D uncertain. This CDR3 region has 13 residues. Trimming shortened V by 4 bases and J by 7 bases, and 11 bases separated the two germline ends. Germline CDR1 reads GTSNPN; CDR2 reads SVGIG (reference sequence). As DNA, the CDR3 is TGTGCCTGGACTGGCAACTCGAATTCACCCCTCCACTTT. Translating gives CAWTGNSNSPLHF.

The V gene is TRBV5-4, the J gene TRBJ2-7; 9 bases line up with TRBD2. In germline, CDR1 is SGHNT, CDR2 YYREEE (reference sequence). The CDR3 is made up of 16 amino acids. The junction had 8 bases not matched to a gene; V was cut back by 0 bases and J by 4 bases. The CDR3 region is CASSLVSAGGTYEQYF. In DNA form, the CDR3 reads TGTGCCAGCAGCTTGGTGTCGGCGGGGGGGACTTACGAGCAGTACTTC.

This clone turned up a few times. This sequence joins TRBV15 and TRBJ1-6; D not certain. Trimming pared 3 bases from V and 7 bases from J, leaving 7 bases between. Germline values: CDR1 LNHNV, CDR2 YYDKDF (reference sequence). CDR3 length: 13 residues. Written as DNA, the CDR3 is TGTGCCACCAGCAGCAATCGAAATTCACCCCTCCACTTT. It yields the protein CATSSNRNSPLHF.

The CDR3 nucleotides are TGTGCCAGCAGCTTAGGGCCAGATACGCAGTATTTT. Protein sequence: CASSLGPDTQYF. The genes are TRBV7-8 and TRBJ2-3, with no clear D. The V end was cut by 1 base, the J end by 4 bases, with 3 bases between. The CDR3 sequence is 12 residues long. Germline-derived CDR1 and CDR2 are SGHVS and FQNEAQ.

Only a few counts were recorded for this clone. This chain joins TRBV5-1 and TRBJ1-1; maybe TRBD1 (6 bases). Germline V CDR1 and CDR2: SGHRS, YFSETQ. This CDR3 contains 14 residues. Trimming stripped 4 bases from V and 4 bases from J, with 14 bases between. CDR3 DNA: TGCGCCAGCAGCCAACAGGGTTCGGGCACTGAAGCTTTCTTT. It is translated as CASSQQGSGTEAFF.